This T cell receptor (beta chain) was captured in a study of post-analysis software for immune sequencing data (dated by TCRdb to 2014 to 2015). Context from the whole study: Disease courses on record covered relapsing-remitting, secondary progressive and progressive-relapsing multiple sclerosis, though some patients had no subtype annotation. The patient repertoires were compared against more than 10 previously published healthy control repertoires obtained from donors aged roughly 6 to 25 years. A subset of samples was prepared in parallel using single-end sample barcoding, then pooled and co-amplified after Illumina adapter ligation. Summary of the overall study and its limitations: Significantly higher frequencies in patients than in controls were found for a few TRBV segments, including TRBV5-6, TRBV5-1 and TRBV20-1. The control group was slightly older than the multiple sclerosis patient group. Significantly lower normalized Chao1 diversity was found in multiple sclerosis patients than in controls, suggesting substantial peripheral T-cell clonal expansion. When samples were clustered directly using the F measure, samples prepared in the same batch co-clustered strongly, which prompted a batch-effect correction.

Libraries were constructed by PCR. For sequencing, an Illumina HiSeq 2500 was employed. To reduce PCR and sequencing biases, unique molecular identifiers were incorporated into the TCR beta cDNA libraries. Approximately 500,000 cDNA molecules were obtained per 1 to 10 million input T cells, so each molecule approximated one T cell. The patient libraries were prepared and sequenced with the same protocol used for the earlier healthy control dataset. Within a given batch, samples were prepared together, multiplexed and sequenced on the same HiSeq lane. Concerning the study's data processing: MIGEC was used to process the raw barcoded reads, and molecular identifier groups with only a single read were discarded before consensus assembly and CDR3 extraction. Clonotype tables were post-analysed with VDJtools, normalizing diversity by down-sampling all datasets to the smallest sample size. In repertoire overlap clustering, CDR3 amino acid sequences, but not nucleotide sequences, were matched to correct batch-related cross-sample contamination. TCRdb reprocessing: public reads trimmed at Q25 with fastp, clones called with MiXCR, in-frame beta chains kept. Records with the same CDR3 protein are collapsed into one entry carrying the most frequent genes and DNA. The V and J calls follow TCRdb's processing rather than the paper's. This sample comprises more than 450,000 distinct CDR3 sequences, around 44% of them detected only once. The ten largest clones capture 1.5% to 2% of the sample.

Per the germline V gene, MNHEY is the CDR1 and SVGAGI is the CDR2. CDR3 length: 15 amino acids, cysteine to phenylalanine. Only the CDR3 region is kept as DNA, spanning 45 bases read in frame from base 1. V is reduced by 3 bases and J by 0 bases, leaving a spacing of 11 bases between them. There are a few counts of this clonotype. The antigen it recognizes is unknown. Base qualities are not recorded, but no much larger clone differs from it by a single base. To demonstrate the VDJtools post-analysis software, TCR beta repertoires were profiled from the peripheral blood of 13 young patients with multiple sclerosis. The multiple sclerosis patients were children and adolescents ranging in age from about 6 to 17 years.

The V gene is TRBV6-5 and the J gene is TRBJ1-1; there is no confident call for the D gene. The sample was blood. The sequence was obtained from a girl between 5 and 17 years old with multiple sclerosis. The bases are TGTGCCAGCAGTTATGATGCCCGGCTGAACACTGAAGCTTTCTTT. Translated, it gives CASSYDARLNTEAFF.